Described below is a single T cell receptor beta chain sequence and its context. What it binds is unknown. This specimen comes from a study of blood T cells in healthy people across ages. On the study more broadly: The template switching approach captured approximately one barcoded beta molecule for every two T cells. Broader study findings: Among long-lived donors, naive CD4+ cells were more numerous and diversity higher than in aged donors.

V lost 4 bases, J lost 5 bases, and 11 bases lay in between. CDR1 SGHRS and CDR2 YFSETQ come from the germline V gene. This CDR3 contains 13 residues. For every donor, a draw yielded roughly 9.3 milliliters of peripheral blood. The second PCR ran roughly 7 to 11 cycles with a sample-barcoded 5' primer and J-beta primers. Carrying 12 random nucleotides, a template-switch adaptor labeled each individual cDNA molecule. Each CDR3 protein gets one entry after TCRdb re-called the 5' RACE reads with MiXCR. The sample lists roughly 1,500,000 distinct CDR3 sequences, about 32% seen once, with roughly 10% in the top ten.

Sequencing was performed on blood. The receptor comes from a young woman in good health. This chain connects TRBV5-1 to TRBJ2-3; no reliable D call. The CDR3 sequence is CASSPTLLDTQYF. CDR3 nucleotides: TGCGCCAGCAGCCCCACCCTATTAGATACGCAGTATTTT.